This T cell receptor (beta chain) was documented in a study of CD8+CD57+ T cells in acquired aplastic anemia. Germline lookup yields CDR1 SNHLY and CDR2 FYNNEI. Trimming took off 7 bases at V and 4 bases at J, with 13 bases between the two ends. The length of the CDR3 is 13 residues. This clonotype was recorded many times. CDR3 and TCR beta VDJ profiling relied on a genomic DNA template. TCRdb independently ran MiXCR on the reads; one entry per CDR3 protein. The repertoire holds a few hundred thousand distinct CDR3 sequences, about a third seen once, with around 1.1% in the top ten. Sequencing input: sorted CD4+, CD8+, or CD8+CD57+ T cells (not recorded which) from PBMCs. This TCR was sampled from a human donor in good health, serving as a control. V gene TRBV2 combines with J gene TRBJ2-5, with TRBD1 as a possible D gene (6 bases). In DNA form, the CDR3 reads TGTGCCAGCACCCGGGACAACAGAGAGACCCAGTACTTC. Translated, it gives CASTRDNRETQYF.